Listed here is a single T cell receptor (beta chain). Its target is unknown. The data originate from a study of T cells after yellow fever vaccination. Study-level results: Most primary-vaccination clones recurred post-booster (around 95% CD4, 88% CD8). Any FACS-sorted repertoire could hold abundant clonotypes that contaminate it from the bulk population.

The germline V gene has CDR1 SNHLY and CDR2 FYNNEI. V lost 4 bases and J lost 3, with 6 bases in between. CDR3 length: 12 residues. 5'RACE template switching generated TCR cDNA, adding a universal primer site and UMIs. TCRdb used MiXCR to reprocess the 5' RACE reads, holding one entry per CDR3 protein. This table holds 300,000 to 400,000 distinct CDR3 sequences, 7% to 10% found once. The sample was PBMCs, taken 45 days after the first yellow fever vaccination. This TCR derives from a man between 18 and 29 years old who received the YFV17D yellow fever vaccine. This chain joins TRBV2 and TRBJ1-2; no clear D gene. CDR3: CASSVTDYGYTF. The CDR3 nucleotides are TGTGCCAGCAGTGTCACCGACTATGGCTACACCTTC. The whole variable domain, remainder taken from reference TRBV2 and TRBJ1-2, is EPEVTQTPSHQVTQMGQEVILRCVPISNHLYFYWYRQILGQKVEFLVSFYNNEISEKSEIFDDQFSVERPDGSNFTLKIRSTKLEDSAMYFCASSVTDYGYTFGSGTRLTVV.